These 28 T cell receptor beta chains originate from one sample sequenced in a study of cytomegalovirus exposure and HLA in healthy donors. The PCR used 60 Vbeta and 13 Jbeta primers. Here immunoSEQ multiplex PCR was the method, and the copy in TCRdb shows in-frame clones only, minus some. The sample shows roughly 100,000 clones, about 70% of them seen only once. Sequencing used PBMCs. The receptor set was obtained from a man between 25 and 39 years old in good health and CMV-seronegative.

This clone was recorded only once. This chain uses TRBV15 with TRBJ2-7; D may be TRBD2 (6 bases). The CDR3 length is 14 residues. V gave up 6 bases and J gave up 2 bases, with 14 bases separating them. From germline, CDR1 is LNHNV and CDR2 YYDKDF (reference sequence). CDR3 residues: CATRRTGETYEQYF. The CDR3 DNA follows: TGTGCCACCAGAAGAACGGGAGAGACCTACGAGCAGTACTTC.

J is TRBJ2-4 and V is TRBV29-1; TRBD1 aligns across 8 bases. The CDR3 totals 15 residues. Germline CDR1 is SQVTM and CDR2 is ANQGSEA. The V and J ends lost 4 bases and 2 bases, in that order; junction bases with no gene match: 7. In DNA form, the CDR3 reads TGCAGCGTTGTGAGGCAGGGGGCATCCAAAAACATTCAGTACTTC. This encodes CSVVRQGASKNIQYF. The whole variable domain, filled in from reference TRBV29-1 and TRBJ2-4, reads SAVISQKPSRDICQRGTSLTIQCQVDSQVTMMFWYRQQPGQSLTLIATANQGSEATYESGFVIDKFPISRPNLTFSTLTVSNMSPEDSSIYLCSVVRQGASKNIQYFGAGTRLSVL.

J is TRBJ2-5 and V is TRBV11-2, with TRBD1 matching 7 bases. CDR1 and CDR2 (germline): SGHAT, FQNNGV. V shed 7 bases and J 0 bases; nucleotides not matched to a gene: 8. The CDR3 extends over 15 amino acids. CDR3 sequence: CASTYSDRNQETQYF. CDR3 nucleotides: TGTGCCAGCACCTACTCGGACAGGAACCAAGAGACCCAGTACTTC.

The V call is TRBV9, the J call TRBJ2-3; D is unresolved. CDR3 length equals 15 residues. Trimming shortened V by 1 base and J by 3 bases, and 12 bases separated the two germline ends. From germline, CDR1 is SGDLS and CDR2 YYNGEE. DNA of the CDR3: TGTGCCAGCAGCGTACGTCTTGGAGCGACAGATACGCAGTATTTT. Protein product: CASSVRLGATDTQYF.

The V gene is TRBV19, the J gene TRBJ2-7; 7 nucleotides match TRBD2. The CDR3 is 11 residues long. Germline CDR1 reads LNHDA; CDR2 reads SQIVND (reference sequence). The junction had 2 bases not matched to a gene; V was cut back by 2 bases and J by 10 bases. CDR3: CASSISGIQYF. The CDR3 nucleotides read TGTGCCAGTAGTATAAGCGGGATACAGTACTTC.

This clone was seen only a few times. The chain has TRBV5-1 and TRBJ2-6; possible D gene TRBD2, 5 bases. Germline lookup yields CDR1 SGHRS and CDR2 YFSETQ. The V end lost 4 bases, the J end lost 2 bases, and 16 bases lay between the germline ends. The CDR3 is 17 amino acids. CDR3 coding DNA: TGCGCCAGCAGCCCCGACACCCTCGGGGCTGGGGCCAACGTCCTGACTTTC. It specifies CASSPDTLGAGANVLTF.

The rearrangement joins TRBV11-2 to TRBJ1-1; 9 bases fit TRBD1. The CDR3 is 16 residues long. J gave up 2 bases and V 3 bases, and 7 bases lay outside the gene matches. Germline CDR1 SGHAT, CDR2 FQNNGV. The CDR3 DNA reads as TGTGCCAGCAGCTTCTCCGGACAGGGGAGAAACACTGAAGCTTTCTTT. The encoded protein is CASSFSGQGRNTEAFF. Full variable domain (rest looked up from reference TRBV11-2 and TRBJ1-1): EAGVAQSPRYKIIEKRQSVAFWCNPISGHATLYWYQQILGQGPKLLIQFQNNGVVDDSQLPKDRFSAERLKGVDSTLKIQPAKLEDSAVYLCASSFSGQGRNTEAFFGQGTRLTVV.

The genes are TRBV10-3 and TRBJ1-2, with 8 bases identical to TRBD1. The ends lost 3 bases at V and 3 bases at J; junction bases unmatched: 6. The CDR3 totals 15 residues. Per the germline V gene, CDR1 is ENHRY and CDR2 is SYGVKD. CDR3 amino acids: CAISDQTGVYYGYTF. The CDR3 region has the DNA TGTGCCATCAGTGATCAGACAGGGGTATACTATGGCTACACCTTC.

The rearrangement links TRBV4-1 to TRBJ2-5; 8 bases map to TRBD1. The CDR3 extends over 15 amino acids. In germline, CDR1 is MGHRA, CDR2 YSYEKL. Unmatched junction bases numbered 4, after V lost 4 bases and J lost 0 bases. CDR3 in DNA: TGCGCCAGCAGCCGTCTACAGGGGGACCAAGAGACCCAGTACTTC. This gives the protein CASSRLQGDQETQYF.

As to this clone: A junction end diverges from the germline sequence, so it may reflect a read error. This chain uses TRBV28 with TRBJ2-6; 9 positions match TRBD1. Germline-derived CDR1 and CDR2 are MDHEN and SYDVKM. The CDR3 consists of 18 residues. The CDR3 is CASSLSGQGFAGANGLTF. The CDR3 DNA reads TGTGCCAGCAGTTTGTCGGGACAGGGATTCGCAGGGGCCAACGGCCTGACTTTC.

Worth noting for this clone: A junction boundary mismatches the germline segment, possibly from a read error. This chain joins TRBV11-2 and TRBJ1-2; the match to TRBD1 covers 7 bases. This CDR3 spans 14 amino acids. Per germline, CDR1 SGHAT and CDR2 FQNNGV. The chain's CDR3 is CASSLLGQRYVYTF. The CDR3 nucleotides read TGTGCCAGCAGCTTACTGGGACAGCGCTATGTCTACACCTTC.

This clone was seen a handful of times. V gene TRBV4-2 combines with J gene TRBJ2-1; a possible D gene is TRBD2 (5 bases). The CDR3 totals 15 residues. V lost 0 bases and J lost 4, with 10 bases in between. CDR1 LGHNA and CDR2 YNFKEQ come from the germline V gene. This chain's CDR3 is CASSQEPSGYNEQFF. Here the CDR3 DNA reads TGTGCCAGCAGCCAAGAACCCTCGGGGTACAATGAGCAGTTCTTC.

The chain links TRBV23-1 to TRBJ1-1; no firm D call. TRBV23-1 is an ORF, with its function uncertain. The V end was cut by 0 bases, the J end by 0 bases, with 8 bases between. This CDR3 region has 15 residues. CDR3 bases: TGCGCCAGCAGTCAATCGAGAGCTATGAACACTGAAGCTTTCTTT. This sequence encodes CASSQSRAMNTEAFF.

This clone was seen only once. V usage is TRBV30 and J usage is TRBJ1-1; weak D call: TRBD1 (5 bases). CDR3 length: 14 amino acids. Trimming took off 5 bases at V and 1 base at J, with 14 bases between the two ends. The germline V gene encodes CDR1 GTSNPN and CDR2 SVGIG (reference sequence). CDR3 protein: CAWLPGLSNTEAFF. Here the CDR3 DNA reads TGTGCCTGGCTCCCGGGACTTTCGAACACTGAAGCTTTCTTT.

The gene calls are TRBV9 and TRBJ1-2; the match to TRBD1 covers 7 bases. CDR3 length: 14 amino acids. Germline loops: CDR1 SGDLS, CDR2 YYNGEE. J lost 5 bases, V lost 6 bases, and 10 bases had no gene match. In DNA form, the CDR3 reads TGTGCCAGCAACCCGGGACAGTTAGATTATGGCTACACCTTC. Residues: CASNPGQLDYGYTF.

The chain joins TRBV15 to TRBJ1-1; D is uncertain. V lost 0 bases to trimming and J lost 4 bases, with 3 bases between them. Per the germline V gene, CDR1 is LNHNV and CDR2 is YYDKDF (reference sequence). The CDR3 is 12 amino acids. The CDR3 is CATSRDSTEAFF. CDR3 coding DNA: TGTGCCACCAGCAGAGACTCCACTGAAGCTTTCTTT.

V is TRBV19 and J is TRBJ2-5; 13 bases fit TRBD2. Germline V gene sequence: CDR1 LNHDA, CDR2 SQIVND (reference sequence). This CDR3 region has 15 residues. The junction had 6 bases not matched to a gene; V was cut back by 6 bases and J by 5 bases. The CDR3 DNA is TGTGCCAGTAGCGAACTAGCGGGAGGGCCGGAGACCCAGTACTTC. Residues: CASSELAGGPETQYF.

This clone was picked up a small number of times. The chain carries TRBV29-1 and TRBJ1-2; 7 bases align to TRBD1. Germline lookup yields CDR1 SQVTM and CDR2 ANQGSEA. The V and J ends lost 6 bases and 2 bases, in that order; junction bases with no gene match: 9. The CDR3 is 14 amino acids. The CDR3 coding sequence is TGCAGCGTCACAGGGGCAGGGAAGAACTATGGCTACACCTTC. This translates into CSVTGAGKNYGYTF.

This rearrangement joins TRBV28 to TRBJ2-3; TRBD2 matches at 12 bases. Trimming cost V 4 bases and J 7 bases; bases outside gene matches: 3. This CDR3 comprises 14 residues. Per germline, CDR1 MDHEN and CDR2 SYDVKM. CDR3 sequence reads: CASSSLAGGYTQYF. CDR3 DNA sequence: TGTGCCAGCAGTTCACTAGCGGGAGGTTATACGCAGTATTTT.

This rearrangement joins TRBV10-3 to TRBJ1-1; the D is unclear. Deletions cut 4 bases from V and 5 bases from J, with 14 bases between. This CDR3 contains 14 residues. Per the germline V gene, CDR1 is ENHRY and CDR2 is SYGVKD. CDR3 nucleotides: TGTGCCATCAGTGTTTCCATGGGGAGTACTGAAGCTTTCTTT. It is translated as CAISVSMGSTEAFF.

This CDR3 is CASSIGSEQYF. In DNA form, the CDR3 reads TGTGCCAGTAGTATCGGGTCCGAGCAGTACTTC. The rearrangement joins TRBV19 to TRBJ2-7; no definite D call. The ends were cut back, 3 bases at V and 6 bases at J, with 6 bases in the middle. Germline V gives CDR1 LNHDA, CDR2 SQIVND (reference sequence). The CDR3 spans 11 residues.

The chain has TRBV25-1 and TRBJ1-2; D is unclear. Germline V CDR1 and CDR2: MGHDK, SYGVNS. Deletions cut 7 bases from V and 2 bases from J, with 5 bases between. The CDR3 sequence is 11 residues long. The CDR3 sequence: CASNSNYGYTF. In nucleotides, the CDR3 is TGTGCCAGCAACAGCAACTATGGCTACACCTTC.

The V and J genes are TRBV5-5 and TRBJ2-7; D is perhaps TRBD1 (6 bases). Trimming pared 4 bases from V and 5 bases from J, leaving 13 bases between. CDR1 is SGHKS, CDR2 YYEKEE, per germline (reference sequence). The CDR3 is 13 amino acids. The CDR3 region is CASSLMDSHEQYF. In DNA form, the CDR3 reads TGTGCCAGCAGCCTAATGGACAGCCACGAGCAGTACTTC.

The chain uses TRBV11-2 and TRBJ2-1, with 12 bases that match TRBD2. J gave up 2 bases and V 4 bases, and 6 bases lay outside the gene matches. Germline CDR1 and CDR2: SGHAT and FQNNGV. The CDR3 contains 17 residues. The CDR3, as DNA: TGTGCCAGCAGCTCCCCTAGCGGGAGGGCAACCTACAATGAGCAGTTCTTC. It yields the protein CASSSPSGRATYNEQFF.

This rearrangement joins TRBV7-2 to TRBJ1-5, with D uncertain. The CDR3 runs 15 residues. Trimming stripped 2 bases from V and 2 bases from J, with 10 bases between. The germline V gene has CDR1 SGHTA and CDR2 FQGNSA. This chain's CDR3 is CASSLKRGGNQPQHF. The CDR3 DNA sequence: TGTGCCAGCAGCTTAAAGAGAGGCGGCAATCAGCCCCAGCATTTT.

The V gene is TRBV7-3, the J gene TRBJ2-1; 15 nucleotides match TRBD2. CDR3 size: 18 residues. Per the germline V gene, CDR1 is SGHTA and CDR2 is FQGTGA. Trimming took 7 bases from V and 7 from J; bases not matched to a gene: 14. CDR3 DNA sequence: TGTGCCAGCACACCATCCCCAGGGACTAGCGGGAGGCGAAATGAGCAGTTCTTC. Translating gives CASTPSPGTSGRRNEQFF.

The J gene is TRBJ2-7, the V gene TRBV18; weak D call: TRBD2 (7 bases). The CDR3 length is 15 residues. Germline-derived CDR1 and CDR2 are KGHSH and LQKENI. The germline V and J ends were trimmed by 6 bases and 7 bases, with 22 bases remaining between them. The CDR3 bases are TGTGCCAGCTCCCTGACGGGGGGCACCGTTCCGGAGCAGTACTTC. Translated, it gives CASSLTGGTVPEQYF.

The CDR3 reads CASSFGRVNTEAFF. The CDR3 coding sequence is TGTGCCAGCAGTTTCGGCAGGGTGAACACTGAAGCTTTCTTT. This chain links TRBV27 with TRBJ1-1; weak D call: TRBD1 (5 bases). Germline V gene sequence: CDR1 MNHEY, CDR2 SMNVEV (reference sequence). V lost 3 bases and J 0 bases, leaving 8 bases between the germline ends. The CDR3 covers 14 residues.